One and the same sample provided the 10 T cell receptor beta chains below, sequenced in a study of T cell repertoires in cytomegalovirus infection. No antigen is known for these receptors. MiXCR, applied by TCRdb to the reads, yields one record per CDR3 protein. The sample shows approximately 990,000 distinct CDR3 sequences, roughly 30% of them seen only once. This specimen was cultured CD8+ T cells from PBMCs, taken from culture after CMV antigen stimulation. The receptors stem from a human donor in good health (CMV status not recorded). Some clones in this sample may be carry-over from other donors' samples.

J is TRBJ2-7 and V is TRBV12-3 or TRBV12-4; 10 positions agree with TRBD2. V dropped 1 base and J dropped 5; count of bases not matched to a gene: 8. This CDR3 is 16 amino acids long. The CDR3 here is CASSLGSSGGRDEQYF. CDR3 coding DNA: TGTGCCAGCAGTTTAGGGTCTAGCGGGGGCCGGGACGAGCAGTACTTC.

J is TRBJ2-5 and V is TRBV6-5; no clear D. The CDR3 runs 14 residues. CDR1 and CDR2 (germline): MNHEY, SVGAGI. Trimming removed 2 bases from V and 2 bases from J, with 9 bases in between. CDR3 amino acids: CASSYGTSQETQYF. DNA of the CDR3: TGTGCCAGCAGTTACGGAACAAGTCAAGAGACCCAGTACTTC.

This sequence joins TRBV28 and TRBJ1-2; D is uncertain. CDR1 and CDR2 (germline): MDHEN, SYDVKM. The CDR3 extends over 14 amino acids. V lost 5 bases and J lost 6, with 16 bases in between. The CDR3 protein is CASSLGRPSNGYTF. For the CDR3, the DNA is TGTGCCAGCAGTCTAGGCCGACCGTCCAATGGCTACACCTTC.

In DNA, the CDR3 is TGTGCCAGTAGTAGGAGGACAGATACACCATCCTATGGCTACACCTTC. Protein: CASSRRTDTPSYGYTF. The chain links TRBV19 to TRBJ1-2; D is possibly TRBD1 (6 bases). The CDR3 consists of 16 residues. Per germline, CDR1 LNHDA and CDR2 SQIVND (reference sequence). V dropped 4 bases and J dropped 4 bases, with 19 bases sitting between them. The variable domain in full, with the rest retrieved from reference TRBV19 and TRBJ1-2, is DGGITQSPKYLFRKEGQNVTLSCEQNLNHDAMYWYRQDPGQGLRLIYYSQIVNDFQKGDIAEGYSVSREKKESFPLTVTSAQKNPTAFYLCASSRRTDTPSYGYTFGSGTRLTVV.

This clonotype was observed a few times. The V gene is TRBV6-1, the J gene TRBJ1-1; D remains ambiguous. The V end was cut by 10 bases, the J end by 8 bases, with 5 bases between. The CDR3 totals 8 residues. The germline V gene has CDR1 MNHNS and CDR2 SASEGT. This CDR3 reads CATKEAFF. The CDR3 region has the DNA TGTGCCACGAAAGAAGCTTTCTTT.

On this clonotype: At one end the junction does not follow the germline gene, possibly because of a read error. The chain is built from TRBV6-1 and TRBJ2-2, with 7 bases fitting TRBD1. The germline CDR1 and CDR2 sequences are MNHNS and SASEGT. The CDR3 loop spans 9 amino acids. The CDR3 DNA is TGCGCGACAGGGGGGGAGCTGTTTTTT. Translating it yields CATGGELFF.

Here the CDR3 DNA reads TGTGCCAGCAGTTTACAAGGGGGGCCGGTGGGACCTTACAATGAGCAGTTCTTC. It yields the protein CASSLQGGPVGPYNEQFF. The chain combines TRBV27 with TRBJ2-1; D is tentatively TRBD1 or TRBD2 (6 bases each). Trimming cost V 2 bases and J 4 bases, with 21 bases left between them. Germline assignment: CDR1 MNHEY and CDR2 SMNVEV (reference sequence). The CDR3 contains 18 residues.

The CDR3 here is CASSRESTGTGEWIDTEAFF. CDR3 nucleotide sequence: TGCGCCAGCAGCCGCGAATCCACCGGGACAGGGGAATGGATAGACACTGAAGCTTTCTTT. V and J are TRBV4-1 and TRBJ1-1; 10 nucleotides line up with TRBD1. Germline values: CDR1 MGHRA, CDR2 YSYEKL. V lost 4 bases, J lost 3 bases, and 20 bases stayed unmatched. There are 20 residues in the CDR3.

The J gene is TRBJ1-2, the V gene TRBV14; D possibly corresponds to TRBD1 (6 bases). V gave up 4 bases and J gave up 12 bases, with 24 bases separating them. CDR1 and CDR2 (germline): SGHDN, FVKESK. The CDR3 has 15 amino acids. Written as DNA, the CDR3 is TGTGCCAGCAGCCGCGGGGGGAAACACAGGGATGCTGACACCTTC. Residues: CASSRGGKHRDADTF.

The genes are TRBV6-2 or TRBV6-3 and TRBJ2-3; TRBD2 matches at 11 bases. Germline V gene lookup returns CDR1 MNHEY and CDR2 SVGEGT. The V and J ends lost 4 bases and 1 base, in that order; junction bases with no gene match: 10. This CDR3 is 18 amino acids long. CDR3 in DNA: TGTGCCAGCAGTTTGCTAGCGGGGGGACCGACTGGCACAGATACGCAGTATTTT. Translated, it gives CASSLLAGGPTGTDTQYF.